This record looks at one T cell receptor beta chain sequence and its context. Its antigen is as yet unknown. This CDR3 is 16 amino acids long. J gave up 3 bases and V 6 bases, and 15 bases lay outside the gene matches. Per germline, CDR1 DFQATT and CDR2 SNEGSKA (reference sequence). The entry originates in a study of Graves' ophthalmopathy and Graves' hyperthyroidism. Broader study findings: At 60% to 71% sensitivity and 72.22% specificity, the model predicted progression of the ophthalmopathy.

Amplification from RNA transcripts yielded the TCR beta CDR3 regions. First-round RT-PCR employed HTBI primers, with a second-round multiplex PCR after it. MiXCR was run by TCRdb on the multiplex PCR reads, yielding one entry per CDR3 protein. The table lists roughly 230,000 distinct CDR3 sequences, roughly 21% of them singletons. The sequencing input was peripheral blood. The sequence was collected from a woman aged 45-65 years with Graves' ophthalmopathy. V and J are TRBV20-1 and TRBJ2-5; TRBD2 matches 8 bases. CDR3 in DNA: TGCAGTGCCAGCAGTGGGACTGGACTAGCAGAAGAGACCCAGTACTTC. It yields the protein CSASSGTGLAEETQYF.